This TCR beta chain was sequenced in a study of T-cell memory formation after mild COVID-19. TCRdb passed the 5' RACE reads through MiXCR, listing each CDR3 protein once. The data show under 350,000 distinct CDR3 sequences, roughly 15% seen once. This CDR3 is 16 amino acids long. Germline CDR1 DFQATT, CDR2 SNEGSKA (reference sequence). V gave up 0 bases and J gave up 1 base; unmatched junction bases: 7. A few counts support this clonotype. The receptor was derived from a man younger than 35 who had mild COVID-19 (a few samples of this study predate the infection). Cell type and time point are not known. The V call is TRBV20-1, the J call TRBJ2-3; 7 bases align to TRBD2. The source material was PBMCs or a T cell subset sorted from them (not recorded which). CDR3 amino acids: CSARERRGSRTDTQYF. DNA of the CDR3: TGCAGTGCTAGAGAAAGGCGGGGGAGCCGCACAGATACGCAGTATTTT.